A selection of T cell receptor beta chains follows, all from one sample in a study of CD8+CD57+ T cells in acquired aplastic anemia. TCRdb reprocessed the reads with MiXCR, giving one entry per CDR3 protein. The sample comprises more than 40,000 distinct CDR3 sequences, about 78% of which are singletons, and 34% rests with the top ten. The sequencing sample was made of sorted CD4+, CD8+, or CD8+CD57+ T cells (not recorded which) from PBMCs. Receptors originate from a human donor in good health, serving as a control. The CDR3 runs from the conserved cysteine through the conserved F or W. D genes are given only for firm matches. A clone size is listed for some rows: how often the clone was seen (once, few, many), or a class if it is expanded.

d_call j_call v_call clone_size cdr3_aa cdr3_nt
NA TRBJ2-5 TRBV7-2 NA CASSLGTRGLQETQYF TGTGCCAGCAGCTTAGGTACCAGGGGCCTCCAAGAGACCCAGTACTTC
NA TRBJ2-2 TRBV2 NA CASRKGTGELFF TGTGCCAGCAGGAAGGGCACCGGGGAGCTGTTTTTT
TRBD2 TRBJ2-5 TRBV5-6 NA CASSRRIAGGQRETQYF TGTGCCAGTAGTAGGAGGATAGCGGGGGGGCAGAGAGAGACCCAGTACTTC
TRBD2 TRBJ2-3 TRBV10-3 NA CAISESGLAGEDTQYF TGTGCCATCAGTGAGTCAGGGCTAGCGGGGGAGGATACGCAGTATTTT
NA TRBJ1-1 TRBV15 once CATKKQKTAGTEAFF TGTGCCACCAAAAAACAGAAAACTGCGGGGACTGAAGCTTTCTTT
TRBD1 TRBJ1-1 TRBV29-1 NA CSAARGLDTEAFF TGCAGCGCTGCCAGGGGGCTGGACACTGAAGCTTTCTTT
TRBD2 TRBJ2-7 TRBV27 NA CASSLFYGGSSYEQYF TGTGCCAGCAGTTTATTCTACGGCGGGAGCTCCTACGAGCAGTACTTC
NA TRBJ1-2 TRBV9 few CASSPNTYGYTF TGTGCCAGCAGCCCCAACACCTATGGCTACACCTTC
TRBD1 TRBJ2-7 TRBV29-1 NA CSVWDSTYEQYF TGCAGCGTTTGGGACAGCACCTACGAGCAGTACTTC
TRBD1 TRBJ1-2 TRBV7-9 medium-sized CASSPRDRSNYGYTF TGTGCCAGCAGCCCACGGGACAGGTCGAACTATGGCTACACCTTC
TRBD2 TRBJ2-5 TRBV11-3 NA CASSPGLIAGGVETQYF TGTGCCAGCAGCCCTGGGCTGATAGCGGGGGGAGTAGAGACCCAGTACTTC
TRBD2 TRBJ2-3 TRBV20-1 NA CSAATSGKSTDTQYF TGCAGTGCTGCGACTAGCGGGAAAAGCACAGATACGCAGTATTTT
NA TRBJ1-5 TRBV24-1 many CATRAGDNQPQHF TGTGCCACCAGAGCAGGTGACAATCAGCCCCAGCATTTT
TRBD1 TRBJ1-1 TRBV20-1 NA CSASVFGTGNLEAFF TGCAGTGCTAGCGTCTTTGGGACAGGGAACCTTGAAGCTTTCTTT
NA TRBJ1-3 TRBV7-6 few CASSLAGTSSGNTIYF TGTGCCAGCAGCTTAGCAGGGACGAGCTCTGGAAACACCATATATTTT
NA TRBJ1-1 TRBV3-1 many CASSQGPSTEAFF TGTGCCAGCAGCCAGGGGCCGAGCACTGAAGCTTTCTTT
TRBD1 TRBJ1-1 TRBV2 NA CASGQGATEAFF TGTGCCAGCGGACAGGGGGCTACTGAAGCTTTCTTT
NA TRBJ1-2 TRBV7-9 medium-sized CASSLTVDGYTF TGTGCCAGCAGTTTGACAGTTGATGGCTACACCTTC
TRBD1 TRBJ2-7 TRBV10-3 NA CAISGDRGRPSEQYF TGTGCCATCAGTGGGGACAGGGGCCGTCCCTCCGAGCAGTACTTC
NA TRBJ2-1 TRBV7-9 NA CASSSTDVSFF TGTGCCAGCAGCTCGACAGACGTCTCGTTCTTC
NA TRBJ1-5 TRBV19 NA CASSGGGVQPQHF TGTGCCAGTAGTGGGGGCGGGGTTCAGCCCCAGCATTTT
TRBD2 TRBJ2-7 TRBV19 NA CASSDGTIHEQYF TGTGCCAGTAGTGACGGGACTATCCACGAGCAGTACTTC
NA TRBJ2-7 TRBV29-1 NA CSVIGSDRRETYEQYF TGCAGCGTTATTGGTTCCGACAGGCGCGAAACCTACGAGCAGTACTTC
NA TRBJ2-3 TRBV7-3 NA CASSMGDTQYF TGTGCCAGCAGCATGGGGGATACGCAGTATTTT
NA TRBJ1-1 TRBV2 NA CASSVVTVGAAFF TGTGCCAGCAGCGTAGTTACCGTCGGAGCAGCTTTCTTT
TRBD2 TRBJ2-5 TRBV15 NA CATSRSASGYQETQYF TGTGCCACCAGCAGGTCTGCTAGCGGGTACCAAGAGACCCAGTACTTC
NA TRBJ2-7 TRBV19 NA CASSQGAVYEQYF TGTGCCAGTAGTCAAGGGGCGGTTTACGAGCAGTACTTC
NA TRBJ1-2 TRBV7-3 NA CASSQDGVDYGYTF TGTGCCAGCAGCCAAGACGGTGTCGACTATGGCTACACCTTC
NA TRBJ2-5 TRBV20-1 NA CSAMGPRLETQYF TGCAGTGCCATGGGGCCCAGGCTGGAGACCCAGTACTTC
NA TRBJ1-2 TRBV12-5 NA CASGLNPWPYGYTF TGTGCTAGTGGTTTGAACCCCTGGCCTTATGGCTACACCTTC
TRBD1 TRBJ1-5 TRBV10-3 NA CTISESTGDEQPQHF TGTACCATCAGTGAGTCGACAGGGGATGAACAGCCCCAGCATTTT
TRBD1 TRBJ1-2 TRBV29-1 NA CSDPGDRDGYTF TGCAGCGACCCAGGTGACAGGGATGGCTACACCTTC
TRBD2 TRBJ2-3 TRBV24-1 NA CATSDPASGRDTQYF TGTGCCACCAGTGACCCGGCTAGCGGGAGGGATACGCAGTATTTT
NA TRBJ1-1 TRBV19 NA CASRDSRVRTEAFF TGTGCCAGTAGGGACAGCAGGGTGAGGACTGAAGCTTTCTTT
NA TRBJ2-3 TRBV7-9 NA CASSSWTGDTQYF TGTGCCAGCAGCTCATGGACGGGGGATACGCAGTATTTT
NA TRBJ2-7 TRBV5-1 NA CASGTPYEQYF TGCGCCAGCGGGACACCCTACGAGCAGTACTTC
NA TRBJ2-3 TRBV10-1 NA CASSPAPTDTQYF TGCGCCAGCAGTCCGGCCCCAACAGATACGCAGTATTTT
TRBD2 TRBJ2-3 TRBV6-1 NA CASRAIISGGSTDTQYF TGTGCCAGCAGAGCCATAATAAGCGGGGGTAGCACAGATACGCAGTATTTT
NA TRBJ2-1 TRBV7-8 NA CASSSVGQPHNEQFF TGTGCCAGCAGCAGTGTCGGACAGCCCCACAATGAGCAGTTCTTC
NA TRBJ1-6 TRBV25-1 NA CASSYSGSPLHF TGTGCCAGCAGTTACTCGGGTTCACCCCTCCACTTT
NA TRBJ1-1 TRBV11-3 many CASSFSQMNTEAFF TGTGCCAGCAGCTTTTCACAGATGAACACTGAAGCTTTCTTT
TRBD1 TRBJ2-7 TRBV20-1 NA CSASSGGFTYEQYF TGCAGTGCTTCCTCAGGGGGCTTTACCTACGAGCAGTACTTC
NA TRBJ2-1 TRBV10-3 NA CAIRERSSYNEQFF TGTGCCATCAGGGAGCGGAGCTCCTACAATGAGCAGTTCTTC
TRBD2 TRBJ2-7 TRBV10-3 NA CAIRRTSGSYEQYF TGTGCCATCAGGCGGACTAGCGGGAGCTACGAGCAGTACTTC
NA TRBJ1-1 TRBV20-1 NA CSARDPRVNTEAFF TGCAGTGCTAGAGATCCCAGGGTGAACACTGAAGCTTTCTTT
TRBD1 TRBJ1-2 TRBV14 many CASSQDLVVATGEGYTF TGTGCCAGCAGCCAAGATCTGGTTGTAGCGACAGGGGAAGGCTACACCTTC
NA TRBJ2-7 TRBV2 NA CASSEYDEQYF TGTGCCAGCAGTGAATATGACGAGCAGTACTTC
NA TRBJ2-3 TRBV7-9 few CASSLGLGDTQYF TGTGCCAGCAGCTTAGGATTAGGAGATACGCAGTATTTT
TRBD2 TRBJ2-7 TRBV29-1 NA CSGLAGGGSYEQYF TGCAGCGGACTAGCGGGAGGGGGCTCCTACGAGCAGTACTTC
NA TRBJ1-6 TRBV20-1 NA CSAEGSPLHF TGCAGTGCTGAGGGCTCACCCCTCCACTTT
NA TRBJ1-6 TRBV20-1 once CSAKETVTSPLHF TGCAGTGCTAAAGAGACAGTGACTTCACCCCTCCACTTT
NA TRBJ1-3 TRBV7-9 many CASSSTVPGNTIYF TGTGCCAGCAGCTCGACTGTACCTGGAAACACCATATATTTT
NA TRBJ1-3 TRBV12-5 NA CASGVSGSGNTIYF TGTGCTAGTGGGGTCTCTGGCTCTGGAAACACCATATATTTT
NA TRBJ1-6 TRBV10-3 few CAISESDSYNSPLHF TGTGCCATCAGTGAGTCGGACAGTTATAATTCACCCCTCCACTTT
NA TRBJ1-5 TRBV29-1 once CSVASGSNQPQHF TGCAGCGTAGCTTCAGGATCTAATCAGCCCCAGCATTTT
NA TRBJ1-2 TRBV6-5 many CASSHGPYYGYTF TGTGCCAGCAGTCACGGGCCTTACTATGGCTACACCTTC
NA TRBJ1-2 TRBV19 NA CASSEQGVGGYTF TGTGCCAGTAGTGAACAGGGCGTCGGTGGCTACACCTTC
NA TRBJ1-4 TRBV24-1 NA CATSDLERNNEKLFF TGTGCCACCAGTGATTTAGAACGGAATAATGAAAAACTGTTTTTT